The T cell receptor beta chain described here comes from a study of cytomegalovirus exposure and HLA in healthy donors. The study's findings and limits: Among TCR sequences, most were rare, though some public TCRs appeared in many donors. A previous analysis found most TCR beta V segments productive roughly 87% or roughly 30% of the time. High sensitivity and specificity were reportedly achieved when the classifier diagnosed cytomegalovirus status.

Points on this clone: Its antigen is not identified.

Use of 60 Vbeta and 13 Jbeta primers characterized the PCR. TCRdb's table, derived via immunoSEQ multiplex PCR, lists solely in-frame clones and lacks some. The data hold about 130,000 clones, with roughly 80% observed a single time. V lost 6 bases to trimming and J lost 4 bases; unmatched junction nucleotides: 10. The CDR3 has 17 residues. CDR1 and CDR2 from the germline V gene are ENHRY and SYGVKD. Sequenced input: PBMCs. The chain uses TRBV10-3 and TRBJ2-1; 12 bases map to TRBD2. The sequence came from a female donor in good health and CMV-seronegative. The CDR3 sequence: CAIRGDTGTSGYNEQFF. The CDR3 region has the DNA TGTGCCATCAGAGGGGATACCGGGACTAGCGGGTACAATGAGCAGTTCTTC.